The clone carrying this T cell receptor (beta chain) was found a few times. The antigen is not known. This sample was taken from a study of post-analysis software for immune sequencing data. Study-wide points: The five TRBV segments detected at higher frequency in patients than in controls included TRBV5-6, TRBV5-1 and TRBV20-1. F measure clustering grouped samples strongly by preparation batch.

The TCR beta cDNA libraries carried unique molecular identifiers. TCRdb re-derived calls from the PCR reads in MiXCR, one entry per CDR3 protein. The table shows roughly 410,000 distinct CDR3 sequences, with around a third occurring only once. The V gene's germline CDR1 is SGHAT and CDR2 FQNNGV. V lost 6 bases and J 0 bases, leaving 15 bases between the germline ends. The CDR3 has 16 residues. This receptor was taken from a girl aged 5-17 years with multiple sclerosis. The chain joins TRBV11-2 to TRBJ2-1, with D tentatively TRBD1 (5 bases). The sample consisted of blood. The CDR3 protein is CASSPQGSPSYNEQFF. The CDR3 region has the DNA TGTGCCAGCAGTCCTCAGGGAAGCCCCTCCTACAATGAGCAGTTCTTC.